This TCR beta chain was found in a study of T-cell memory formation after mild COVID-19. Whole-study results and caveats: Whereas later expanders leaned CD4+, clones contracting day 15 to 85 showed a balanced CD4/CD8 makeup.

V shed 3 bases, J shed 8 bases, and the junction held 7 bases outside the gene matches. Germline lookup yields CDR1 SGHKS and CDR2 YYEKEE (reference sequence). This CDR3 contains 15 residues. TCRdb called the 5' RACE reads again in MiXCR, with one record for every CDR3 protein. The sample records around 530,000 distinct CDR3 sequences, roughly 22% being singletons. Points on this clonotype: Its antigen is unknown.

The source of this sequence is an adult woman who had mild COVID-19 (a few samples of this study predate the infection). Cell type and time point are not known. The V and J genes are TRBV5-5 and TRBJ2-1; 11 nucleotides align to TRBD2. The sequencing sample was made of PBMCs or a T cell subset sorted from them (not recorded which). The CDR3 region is CASSSGLAGGYEQFF. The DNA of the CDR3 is TGTGCCAGCAGCTCGGGGCTAGCGGGAGGCTATGAGCAGTTCTTC.